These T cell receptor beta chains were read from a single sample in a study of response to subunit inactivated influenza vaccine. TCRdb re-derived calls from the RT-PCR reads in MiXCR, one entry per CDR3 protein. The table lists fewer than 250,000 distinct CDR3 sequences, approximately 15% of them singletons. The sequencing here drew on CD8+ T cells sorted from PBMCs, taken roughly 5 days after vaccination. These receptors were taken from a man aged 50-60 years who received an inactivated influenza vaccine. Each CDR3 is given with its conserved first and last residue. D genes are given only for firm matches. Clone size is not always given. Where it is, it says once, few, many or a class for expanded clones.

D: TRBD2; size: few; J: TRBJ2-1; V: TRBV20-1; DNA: TGCAGTGCAACAGCGGGGGGGAGAAATGAGCAGTTCTTC; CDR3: CSATAGGRNEQFF
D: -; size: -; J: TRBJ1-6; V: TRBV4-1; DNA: TGCGCCAGCAGCCAAGCACAGGGAAATTCACCCCTCCACTTT; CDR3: CASSQAQGNSPLHF
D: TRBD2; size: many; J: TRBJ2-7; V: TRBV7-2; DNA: TGTGCCAGCAGCTCAAGCGGGAGCTCCTACGAGCAGTACTTC; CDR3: CASSSSGSSYEQYF
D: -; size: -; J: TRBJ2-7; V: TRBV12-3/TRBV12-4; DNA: TGTGCCAGGGGCCCCGGGCGGCACTACTACGAGCAGTACTTC; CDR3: CARGPGRHYYEQYF
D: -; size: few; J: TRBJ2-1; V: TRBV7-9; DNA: TGTGCCGTACAGGGTTGGCCCAATGAGCAGTTCTTC; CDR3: CAVQGWPNEQFF
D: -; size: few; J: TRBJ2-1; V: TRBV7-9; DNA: TGTGCCAGCAGCTTAACCAGAAATGAGCAGTTCTTC; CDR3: CASSLTRNEQFF
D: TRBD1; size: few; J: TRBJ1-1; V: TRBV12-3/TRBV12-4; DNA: TGTGCCAGCAGTTTTGGCAGGGGGTGGTTCACTGAAGCTTTCTTT; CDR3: CASSFGRGWFTEAFF
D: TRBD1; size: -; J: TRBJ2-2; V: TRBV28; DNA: TGTGCCAGCAGTTACAGGGGGCTGGTTACCGGGGAGCTGTTTTTT; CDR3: CASSYRGLVTGELFF
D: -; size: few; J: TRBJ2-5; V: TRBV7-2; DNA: TGTGCCAGCAGTTCAAATCCGGGCCACCGAGAGACCCAGTACTTC; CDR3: CASSSNPGHRETQYF
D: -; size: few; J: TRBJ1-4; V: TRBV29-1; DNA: TGCAGCGTTCTCGCCAGGGGTAGACTGTTTTTT; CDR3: CSVLARGRLFF
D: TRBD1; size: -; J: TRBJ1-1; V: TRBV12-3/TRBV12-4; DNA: TGTGCCAGCAGTTATCAGGGGGCAGACACTGAAGCTTTCTTT; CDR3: CASSYQGADTEAFF